This TCR beta chain was sequenced for a study of stem cell transplantation in POMP-related autoinflammatory disease. Whole-study findings and limits: In PRAID patients, the number of distinct TRB V-J gene pairings was restricted.

Prominent immunodeficiency with autoinflammation defined PRAID. This CDR3 contains 17 residues. With 1 base clipped from V and 5 bases from J, the junction kept 5 bases outside the gene matches. Per the germline V gene, CDR1 is SGHDN and CDR2 is FVKESK. On this clone itself: Its antigen is not identified.

The table came from immunoSEQ multiplex PCR; TCRdb's copy has only in-frame clones and leaves some out. Seen here are around 5,000 clones, roughly 90% observed once, and the top ten hold roughly 2.2%. J is TRBJ2-3 and V is TRBV14, with 14 bases fitting TRBD2. The sequence came from a human patient with POMP-related autoinflammation and immune dysregulation (PRAID). Some T cells may be graft donor cells. The specimen comprised CD8+ T cells from PBMCs, sampled after stem cell transplantation. Here the CDR3 reads CASSQGGLAGGRDTQYF. CDR3 DNA sequence: TGTGCCAGCAGCCAAGGAGGACTAGCGGGAGGAAGAGATACGCAGTATTTT.